These T cell receptor beta chains were read from a single sample in a study of CD8 T cells in Susac syndrome. TCRdb ran MiXCR on the immunoSEQ multiplex PCR reads and lists one entry per CDR3 protein. This table holds more than 110,000 distinct CDR3 sequences, 85% to 95% found once. The sequencing input was CD4+ T cells from PBMCs. These receptors were taken from a human donor with Susac syndrome. CDR3s leave out the opening cysteine and the closing phenylalanine or tryptophan.

j_call,v_call,cdr3_aa
TRBJ1-4,TRBV3-1,ASSPRQGEKLF
TRBJ1-2,TRBV25-1,ASSETSQGKPY
TRBJ2-7,TRBV29-1,SVGRTPYEQY
TRBJ2-1,TRBV4-3,ASSQSGQGYDEQF
TRBJ2-2,TRBV4-1,ASSQDLFGAGELF
TRBJ2-2,TRBV29-1,SVGSRVTGELF
TRBJ2-1,TRBV20-1,SVLVGVEAEQF
TRBJ2-5,TRBV29-1,SVRDGLAETQY
TRBJ1-2,TRBV6-4,ASSDPGTVANYGYT
TRBJ2-5,TRBV9,ASSVAPGSEQTQY
TRBJ1-5,TRBV29-1,SVETGAPNQPQH
TRBJ2-5,TRBV10-3,AISWARWGETQY
TRBJ2-5,TRBV20-1,SAGGQTVRETQY
TRBJ2-2,TRBV29-1,SVESGSGELF
TRBJ1-3,TRBV20-1,SARMGGGHSGNTIY
TRBJ2-1,TRBV20-1,SARVPGPSSYNEQF
TRBJ2-7,TRBV5-1,ASSRDRDEQY
TRBJ1-1,TRBV5-1,ASSMGGRDRNTEAF
TRBJ2-3,TRBV29-1,SVLYNRGSTDTQY
TRBJ1-1,TRBV7-9,ATRVNTEAF
TRBJ1-2,TRBV12-3/TRBV12-4,ASSLSGVGGYT
TRBJ2-2,TRBV5-4,ASSSEVYTGELF
TRBJ2-7,TRBV5-1,ASSPRVGQGPYEQY
TRBJ1-1,TRBV20-1,SARVWGDTEAF
TRBJ2-7,TRBV9,ASSPRDRGPYEQY
TRBJ2-5,TRBV2,ASSARRQETQY
TRBJ1-2,TRBV5-6,ASSLVIPGEGYT
TRBJ2-1,TRBV10-3,AISESTPGDNEQF
TRBJ2-2,TRBV30,AWGTNTGELF
TRBJ2-2,TRBV10-3,AIKFAGELF